These 19 T cell receptor beta chains originate from one sample sequenced in a study of shared clonotypes between healthy human individuals (dated by TCRdb to 2019 to 2021). For the CD8 naive samples, CD45RO-negative cells were positively selected for CCR7, yielding a CD45RA+CCR7+ population from which TemRA cells were excluded. The method behind the library was the immunoSEQ multiplex PCR assay. The table comes from immuneACCESS by way of TCRdb, which keeps in-frame sequences with V and J called. Part of the clones is missing from these tables; in studies checked, under half for an unresolved V gene and the rest for unknown reasons. In all, the sample holds around 2,000,000 clones, and about 93% of those were seen once. The ten largest clonotypes hold roughly 1.8% of the sample. Sequencing used naive CD8+ T cells from PBMCs. The label giving this sample's cell subset or site can be read as: CD45RA+CCR7+. These receptors originate from a young man in good health. Some clones in this sample may be carry-over from other donors' samples.

The chain joins TRBV14 to TRBJ2-2, with TRBD2 matching 12 bases. Germline CDR1 and CDR2: SGHDN and FVKESK. Trimming at V came to 5 bases and at J to 0 bases, leaving 10 bases not matched to a gene. This CDR3 contains 19 residues. CDR3 sequence reads: CASSELVGLAGTNTGELFF. CDR3 DNA sequence: TGTGCCAGCAGCGAACTTGTCGGACTAGCGGGAACGAACACCGGGGAGCTGTTTTTT.

CDR3 protein: CAWSPSGELFF. The DNA of the CDR3 is TGTGCCTGGAGTCCCTCCGGGGAGCTGTTTTTT. The V gene is TRBV30, the J gene TRBJ2-2; D is undetermined. V was trimmed by 2 bases and J by 6 bases, leaving 4 bases between them. Germline CDR1 and CDR2: GTSNPN and SVGIG (reference sequence). The length of the CDR3 is 11 residues. Full variable domain (outside the CDR3, taken from reference TRBV30 and TRBJ2-2): SQTIHQWPATLVQPVGSPLSLECTVEGTSNPNLYWYRQAAGRGLQLLFYSVGIGQISSEVPQNLSASRPQDRQFILSSKKLLLSDSGFYLCAWSPSGELFFGEGSRLTVL.

This chain links TRBV9 with TRBJ2-7; TRBD1 aligns across 8 bases. The germline gives CDR1 SGDLS, CDR2 YYNGEE. The CDR3 runs 14 residues. The V segment lost 3 bases and the J segment 3 bases; nucleotides outside the gene matches: 5. The CDR3 reads CASSGDDRGYEQYF. DNA of the CDR3: TGTGCCAGCAGCGGGGACGACAGGGGCTACGAGCAGTACTTC.

About this clone itself: Within the sample, other DNA sequences also encode this same CDR3. V usage is TRBV7-2 and J usage is TRBJ2-3; D gene uncertain. The V gene's germline CDR1 is SGHTA and CDR2 FQGNSA. This CDR3 is 16 amino acids long. The V gene lost 5 bases and the J gene lost 2 bases, with 17 bases spanning the gap. The CDR3: CASSPVGTTPTDTQYF. The CDR3 nucleotides are TGTGCCAGCAGCCCCGTCGGAACAACTCCCACAGATACGCAGTATTTT.

The J gene is TRBJ2-5, the V gene TRBV28; 10 nucleotides match TRBD2. This CDR3 is 16 amino acids long. Losses at the gene ends were 6 bases for V and 3 bases for J; bases not matched to a gene: 10. Germline CDR1 and CDR2: MDHEN and SYDVKM. CDR3 protein: CASSSLRLAGEETQYF. The CDR3 nucleotides read TGTGCCAGCAGCTCTCTCAGGCTAGCGGGAGAAGAGACCCAGTACTTC.

The genes are TRBV27 and TRBJ1-1; tentative D call: TRBD1 (5 bases). This CDR3 has 14 residues. The V end was cut by 7 bases, the J end by 4 bases, with 16 bases between. Germline assignment: CDR1 MNHEY and CDR2 SMNVEV (reference sequence). Here the CDR3 DNA reads TGTGCCAGCACCAGCGGGGGACTGGGCACTGAAGCTTTCTTT. It codes for CASTSGGLGTEAFF.

V usage is TRBV7-9 and J usage is TRBJ2-5; a possible D gene is TRBD2 (6 bases). CDR3 length: 13 residues. V gave up 5 bases and J gave up 5 bases, with 12 bases separating them. In germline, CDR1 is SEHNR, CDR2 FQNEAQ (reference sequence). The CDR3 nucleotides are TGTGCCAGCAGCCCGACTAGATTGGAGACCCAGTACTTC. This sequence encodes CASSPTRLETQYF.

The chain recombines TRBV14 with TRBJ2-5; D gene uncertain. The CDR3 spans 15 residues. With 4 bases removed from V and 0 bases from J, the gap between germline ends came to 12 bases. CDR1 and CDR2 (germline): SGHDN, FVKESK. CDR3 nucleotides: TGTGCCAGCAGCCTTCTTGGCACGTACCAAGAGACCCAGTACTTC. Translated, it gives CASSLLGTYQETQYF.

CDR3 protein: CASSSLGTSGSPYEQYF. The CDR3 DNA follows: TGCGCCAGCAGCTCCCTGGGGACTAGCGGGAGCCCCTACGAGCAGTACTTC. The rearrangement uses TRBV5-1 and TRBJ2-7; 14 positions agree with TRBD2. The V segment lost 3 bases and the J segment 2 bases; nucleotides outside the gene matches: 7. The length of the CDR3 is 17 residues. The germline gives CDR1 SGHRS, CDR2 YFSETQ.

Comments on this clone: This CDR3 is also generated by other DNA sequences in the sample. The chain couples TRBV14 to TRBJ1-1; D is unclear. Trimming took off 1 base at V and 0 bases at J, with 3 bases between the two ends. The germline V gene has CDR1 SGHDN and CDR2 FVKESK. The CDR3 consists of 13 residues. The CDR3, as DNA: TGTGCCAGCAGCCAAGGCATGAACACTGAAGCTTTCTTT. This codes for CASSQGMNTEAFF.

The rearrangement joins TRBV5-1 to TRBJ2-7; TRBD2 matches 11 bases. The CDR3 totals 15 residues. Germline loops: CDR1 SGHRS, CDR2 YFSETQ. The V segment lost 1 base and the J segment 3 bases; nucleotides outside the gene matches: 3. CDR3 in DNA: TGCGCCAGCAGCTTGACTAGCGGGAGATTCTACGAGCAGTACTTC. Encoded protein: CASSLTSGRFYEQYF.

This sequence joins TRBV7-3 and TRBJ2-1, with 14 bases lining up with TRBD2. V shed 5 bases, J shed 5 bases, and the junction held 11 bases outside the gene matches. Germline assignment: CDR1 SGHTA and CDR2 FQGTGA. The CDR3 consists of 18 residues. CDR3 nucleotide sequence: TGTGCCAGCAGCCGTACCCCCAGACTAGCGGGAGGGGACAATGAGCAGTTCTTC. Its protein is CASSRTPRLAGGDNEQFF.

V is TRBV4-3 and J is TRBJ2-7; the D gene is possibly TRBD1 (6 bases). This CDR3 has 14 residues. With 1 base removed from V and 5 bases from J, the gap between germline ends came to 12 bases. Germline V CDR1 and CDR2: LGHNA, YSLEER. The CDR3 here is CASSQVPDRNEQYF. CDR3 nucleotides: TGCGCCAGCAGCCAAGTCCCTGACAGGAACGAGCAGTACTTC.

The chain is built from TRBV9 and TRBJ1-1; D not resolved. V was shortened by 0 bases and J by 0 bases, with 9 bases between the two germline ends. Germline V gene sequence: CDR1 SGDLS, CDR2 YYNGEE. The CDR3 is made up of 15 amino acids. CDR3 residues: CASSVDYTLNTEAFF. CDR3 sequence (DNA): TGTGCCAGCAGCGTAGATTACACTCTGAACACTGAAGCTTTCTTT.

The chain carries TRBV19 and TRBJ1-1; 7 bases match TRBD1. The V segment lost 6 bases and the J segment 4 bases; nucleotides outside the gene matches: 11. The germline V gene encodes CDR1 LNHDA and CDR2 SQIVND (reference sequence). This CDR3 has 15 residues. The DNA of the CDR3 is TGTGCCAGTAGGAGAAGGGGACAGACCCGCACTGAAGCTTTCTTT. Its protein is CASRRRGQTRTEAFF.

This chain connects TRBV28 to TRBJ2-5, with TRBD2 matching 7 bases. This CDR3 is 16 amino acids long. The germline CDR1 and CDR2 sequences are MDHEN and SYDVKM. Trimming took 7 bases from V and 5 from J; bases not matched to a gene: 16. This CDR3 reads CASKRLADAGGETQYF. Here the CDR3 DNA reads TGTGCCAGCAAACGCCTAGCGGACGCCGGGGGGGAGACCCAGTACTTC.

Concerning this clone: The sample carries other DNA sequences with the same CDR3. CDR3 coding DNA: TGTGCCAGCAGTTTGAGTGGGAACGGCCAGCCCCAGCATTTT. This encodes CASSLSGNGQPQHF. This chain uses TRBV28 with TRBJ1-5; D is unresolved. The germline V and J ends were trimmed by 3 bases and 7 bases, with 13 bases remaining between them. This CDR3 comprises 14 residues. Looked up from germline, CDR1 is MDHEN and CDR2 is SYDVKM.

This chain connects TRBV27 to TRBJ2-1; D not resolved. This CDR3 comprises 15 residues. Trimming shortened V by 2 bases and J by 2 bases, and 10 bases separated the two germline ends. Germline lookup yields CDR1 MNHEY and CDR2 SMNVEV (reference sequence). The CDR3 sequence: CASSLIPQAYNEQFF. The CDR3 DNA sequence: TGTGCCAGCAGTTTAATTCCCCAGGCCTACAATGAGCAGTTCTTC.

This clone has just one count. This chain links TRBV28 with TRBJ2-6; TRBD2 agrees at 10 bases. Germline V CDR1 and CDR2: MDHEN, SYDVKM. J lost 0 bases, V lost 7 bases, and 21 bases had no gene match. There are 22 residues in the CDR3. In nucleotides, the CDR3 is TGTGCCAGCATGGGAATCCCCTATACTCTAGCGGGAGACCCCTCTGGGGCCAACGTCCTGACTTTC. Residues: CASMGIPYTLAGDPSGANVLTF. Combining the CDR3 with reference TRBV28 and TRBJ2-6 gives the whole variable domain DVKVTQSSRYLVKRTGEKVFLECVQDMDHENMFWYRQDPGLGLRLIYFSYDVKMKEKGDIPEGYSVSREKKERFSLILESASTNQTSMYLCASMGIPYTLAGDPSGANVLTFGAGSRLTVL.